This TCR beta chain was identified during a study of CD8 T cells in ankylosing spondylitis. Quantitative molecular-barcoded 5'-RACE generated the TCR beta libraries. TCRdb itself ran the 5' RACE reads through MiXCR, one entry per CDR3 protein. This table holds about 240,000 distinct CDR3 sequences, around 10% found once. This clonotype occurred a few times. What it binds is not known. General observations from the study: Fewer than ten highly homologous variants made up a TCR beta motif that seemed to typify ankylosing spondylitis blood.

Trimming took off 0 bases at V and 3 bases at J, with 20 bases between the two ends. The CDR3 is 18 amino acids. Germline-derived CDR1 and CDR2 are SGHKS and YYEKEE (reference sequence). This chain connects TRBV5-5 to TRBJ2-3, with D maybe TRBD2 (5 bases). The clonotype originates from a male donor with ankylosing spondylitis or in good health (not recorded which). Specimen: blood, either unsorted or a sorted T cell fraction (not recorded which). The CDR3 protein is CASSLELRTGSPTDTQYF. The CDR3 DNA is TGTGCCAGCAGCTTGGAGCTCCGGACGGGGTCTCCGACAGATACGCAGTATTTT.